This TCR beta chain was retrieved from a study of healthy donors' naive CD4 and CD8 T cells. This clonotype came up a few times. Starting from around 470 ng of total RNA, TCR libraries were made with linear amplification. Each CDR3 protein is one row after TCRdb ran MiXCR on the reads. The data hold 150,000 to 200,000 distinct CDR3 sequences, with over 60% observed a single time. The V and J ends lost 6 bases and 2 bases respectively, with 11 bases between them. The CDR3 consists of 14 residues. Germline CDR1 reads MNHEY; CDR2 reads SMNVEV (reference sequence). The chain links TRBV27 to TRBJ1-5, with a possible D match to TRBD1 (5 bases). The sample consisted of naive CD4+ and CD8+ T cells sorted from blood, pooled from several donors. The TCR comes from a pool of human donors in good health; the sample pools cells from several healthy donors. The CDR3 loop is CASRTGPGNQPQHF. CDR3 in DNA: TGTGCCAGCAGAACGGGACCGGGCAATCAGCCCCAGCATTTT.